This T cell receptor (beta chain) was recovered during a study of shared clonotypes between healthy human individuals. Positive CCR7 selection of CD45RO-negative cells yielded the naive CD8 cells, and terminally differentiated effector memory CD45RA+ cells were excluded. TCRdb's table, derived via immunoSEQ multiplex PCR, lists solely in-frame clones and lacks some. The sample has 660,000 or so clones; around 96% are singletons. The CDR3 has 13 residues. The V gene end was trimmed by 5 bases and the J gene end by 5 bases; junction bases not matched to a gene: 3. Germline V gene sequence: CDR1 GTSNPN, CDR2 SVGIG (reference sequence).

The TCR originated in a woman aged 25 to 39 in good health. The chain has TRBV30 and TRBJ1-6, with 7 bases matching TRBD1. Material: naive CD8+ T cells sorted from blood. CDR3 sequence reads: CAWGQVNNSPLHF. CDR3 nucleotide sequence: TGTGCCTGGGGACAGGTTAATAATTCACCCCTCCACTTT.